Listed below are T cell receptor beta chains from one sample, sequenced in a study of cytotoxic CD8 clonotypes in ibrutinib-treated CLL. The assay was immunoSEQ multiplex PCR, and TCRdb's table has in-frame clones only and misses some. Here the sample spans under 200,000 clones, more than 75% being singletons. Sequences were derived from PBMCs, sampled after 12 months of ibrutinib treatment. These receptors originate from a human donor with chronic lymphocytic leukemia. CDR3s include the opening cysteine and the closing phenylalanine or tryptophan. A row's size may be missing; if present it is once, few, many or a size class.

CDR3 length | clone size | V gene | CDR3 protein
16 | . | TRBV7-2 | CASSQRGSGRFNEQFF
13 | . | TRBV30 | CAWRSRGRYGYTF
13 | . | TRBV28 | CASETGGYGEQYF
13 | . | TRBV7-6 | CASSLEKFTEAFF
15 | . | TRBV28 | CATARGLGWNYGYTF
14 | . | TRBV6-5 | CASTWTISTDTQYF
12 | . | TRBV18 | CASSPGTGESFF
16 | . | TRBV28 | CASSPTPGQLMLYSTF
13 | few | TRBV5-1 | CASSIPDSYEQYF
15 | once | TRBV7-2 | CASSSRTGGAAEQYF
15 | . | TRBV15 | CATSRGGDRAETQYF
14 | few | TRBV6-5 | CASSSGHKNTEAFF
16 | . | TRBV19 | CASSIQLGLKGDGYTF
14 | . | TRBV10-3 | CASSKNWDGEKLFF
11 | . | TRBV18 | CASSPGDTQYF
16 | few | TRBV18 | CASSRSAGPNTGELFF
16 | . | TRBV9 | CASSVGNSASTDTQYF
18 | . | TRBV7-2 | CASSLDVYRGNWKDGYTF
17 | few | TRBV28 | CASSLFDPGQAKETQYF
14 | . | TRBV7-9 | CASSFAQGRTEAFF
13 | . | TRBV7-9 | CASSLRAEPEAFF
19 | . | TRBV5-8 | CASSLSAPSEGYSNQPQHF
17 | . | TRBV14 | CASSQDLWTGGRNEQFF
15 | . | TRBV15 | CATSTREGRYNEQFF
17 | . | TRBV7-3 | CASSLVPLTSVRETQYF
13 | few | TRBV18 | CASSTGGESAQYF
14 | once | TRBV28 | CASSSDSHPIEQYF
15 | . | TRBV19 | CASSSRDREIYEQYF
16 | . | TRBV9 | CASSGSTSGTRFEQYF
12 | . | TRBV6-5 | CASNRNRGGYTF
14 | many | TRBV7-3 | CASSLVSGSYEQYF
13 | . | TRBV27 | CASSPTWDKPQHF
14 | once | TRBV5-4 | CASSLGGGQETQYF
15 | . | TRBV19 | CASSREGDNSYEQYF
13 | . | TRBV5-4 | CASSLDRYNEQFF
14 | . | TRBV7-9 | CASSLMSGVDTIYF
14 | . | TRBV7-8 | CASSLGDRENEQFF
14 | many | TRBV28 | CASRPGTSTDTQYF
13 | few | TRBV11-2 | CASSRQTNQPQHF